This T cell receptor delta chain stems from a study of gamma-delta T cells after stem cell transplantation. V was trimmed by 5 bases and J by 0 bases, leaving 13 bases between them. The CDR3 runs 17 residues. From germline, CDR1 is GEAIGNYY and CDR2 EKD. TCRdb re-called clones from the RT-PCR reads using CATT. The sample carries roughly 1,100 delta-chain clones, 2.4% recorded once. This clone has just a few counts. A far larger clone lies a single base away; this is likely a read error. The same CDR3 arises from other DNA sequences in this sample as well. The clonotype originates from a human donor. It is not recorded whose cells these are; they may come from a transplant donor. The sequenced sample consisted of gamma-delta T cells. The genes are TRDV2 and TRDJ3; no reliable D call. The CDR3 protein is CACAAVMGSWDTRQMFF. The CDR3 DNA follows: TGTGCCTGTGCCGCCGTAATGGGCTCCTGGGACACCCGACAGATGTTTTTC.